Detailed here is one T cell receptor (beta chain). This record belongs to a study of blood T cell repertoires in COVID-19. Study-wide context: Samples taken during acute and convalescent COVID-19 were collected in the United States, Italy and Spain. Sample material is recorded as cDNA or gDNA derived from T cells, B-cell-depleted T cells, or PBMCs.

Authors' analysis steps: It was from reference gene primer amplification that nucleated cell counts were estimated. Profiled with immunoSEQ multiplex PCR; TCRdb holds only in-frame clones, not every one. The V and J calls and clone size are taken from that table; D and trimming were inferred from the DNA. The table includes approximately 300,000 clones, approximately 86% detected once. V was trimmed by 2 bases and J by 5 bases, leaving 13 bases between them. CDR1 is ENHRY, CDR2 SYGVKD, per germline. The length of the CDR3 is 15 residues. The J gene is TRBJ2-1, the V gene TRBV10-3, with D possibly TRBD1 on 6 matching bases. The clonotype comes from a human donor with COVID-19, enrolled during active disease. The donor label of this sample is uncertain. Source material: peripheral blood. CDR3: CAISEPRQDNNEQFF. For the CDR3, the DNA is TGTGCCATCAGTGAGCCGAGACAGGATAACAATGAGCAGTTCTTC.